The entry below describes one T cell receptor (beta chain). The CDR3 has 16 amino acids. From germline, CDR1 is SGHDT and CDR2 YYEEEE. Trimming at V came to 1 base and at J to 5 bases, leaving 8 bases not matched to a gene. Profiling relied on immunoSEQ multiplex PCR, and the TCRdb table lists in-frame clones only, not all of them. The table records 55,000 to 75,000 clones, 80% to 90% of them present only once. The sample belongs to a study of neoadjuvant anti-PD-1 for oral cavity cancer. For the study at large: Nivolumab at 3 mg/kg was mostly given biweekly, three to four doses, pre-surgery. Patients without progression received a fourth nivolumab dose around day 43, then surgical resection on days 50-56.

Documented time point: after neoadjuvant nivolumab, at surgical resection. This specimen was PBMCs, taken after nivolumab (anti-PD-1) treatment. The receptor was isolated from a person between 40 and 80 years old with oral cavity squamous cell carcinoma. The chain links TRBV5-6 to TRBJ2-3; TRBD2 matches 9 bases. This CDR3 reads CASSLSGLAALDTQYF. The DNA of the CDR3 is TGTGCCAGCAGCTTGTCGGGACTAGCAGCCCTAGATACGCAGTATTTT.